Shown below are 26 T cell receptor beta chains from a single sample sequenced in a study of blood T cell repertoires in COVID-19. Using immunoSEQ multiplex PCR, the repertoire was profiled, and TCRdb retains in-frame clones only, with some absent. The table lists 43,000 or so clones, over 75% of them singletons. Sample: peripheral blood. The origin of the receptors is a woman aged 55-69 years with acute or convalescent COVID-19.

This chain joins TRBV7-6 and TRBJ1-4; D uncertain. The V gene's germline CDR1 is SGHVS and CDR2 FNYEAQ. V shed 2 bases and J shed 5 bases, with 6 bases lying between them. The CDR3 is 13 amino acids. Here the CDR3 reads CASSLPGNEKLFF. CDR3 bases: TGTGCCAGCAGCTTACCCGGGAATGAAAAACTGTTTTTT.

V gene TRBV27 combines with J gene TRBJ1-2; 10 bases line up with TRBD1. CDR1 is MNHEY and CDR2 is SMNVEV in the germline V gene (reference sequence). The length of the CDR3 is 16 residues. The V segment lost 6 bases and the J segment 4 bases; nucleotides outside the gene matches: 11. The CDR3 DNA follows: TGTGCCAGCAGCCCCGGGACAGGGGTTCAGTTCTATGGCTACACCTTC. Residues: CASSPGTGVQFYGYTF.

The chain joins TRBV11-2 to TRBJ2-1; tentative D call: TRBD2 (6 bases). CDR3 size: 13 residues. With 2 bases removed from V and 6 bases from J, the gap between germline ends came to 8 bases. Per germline, CDR1 SGHAT and CDR2 FQNNGV. This CDR3 reads CASSLRRGNEQFF. As DNA, the CDR3 is TGTGCCAGCAGCTTAAGGAGGGGCAATGAGCAGTTCTTC.

This clone appeared a few times. The V gene is TRBV29-1, the J gene TRBJ2-2, with 7 bases identical to TRBD1. The CDR3 runs 13 residues. After removal of 7 bases from V and 6 bases from J, the junction contained 8 bases not matched to a gene. CDR1 is SQVTM and CDR2 is ANQGSEA in the germline V gene. This chain's CDR3 is CSAGTALSGELFF. CDR3 sequence (DNA): TGCAGCGCCGGGACAGCCTTATCCGGGGAGCTGTTTTTT.

This clone has only a few counts. The chain carries TRBV11-1 and TRBJ2-7; TRBD2 is a possible D gene (6 bases). CDR3 length equals 13 residues. Germline CDR1 SGHAT, CDR2 FQDESV (reference sequence). The V and J ends lost 0 bases and 11 bases respectively, with 14 bases between them. CDR3 coding DNA: TGTGCCAGCAGCTTAGCAGGCAGGGAGGAGAAGTACTTC. Encoded protein: CASSLAGREEKYF.

The genes are TRBV19 and TRBJ2-1; possible D gene TRBD2, 5 bases. Germline CDR1 is LNHDA and CDR2 is SQIVND (reference sequence). The CDR3 covers 15 residues. The germline V and J ends were trimmed by 5 bases and 3 bases, with 14 bases remaining between them. The CDR3 reads CASSAGIPHYNEQFF. In DNA form, the CDR3 reads TGTGCCAGTAGTGCCGGGATTCCCCACTACAATGAGCAGTTCTTC. The full variable domain, in which reference TRBV19 and TRBJ2-1 provide the parts outside the CDR3, is DGGITQSPKYLFRKEGQNVTLSCEQNLNHDAMYWYRQDPGQGLRLIYYSQIVNDFQKGDIAEGYSVSREKKESFPLTVTSAQKNPTAFYLCASSAGIPHYNEQFFGPGTRLTVL.

This CDR3 is CASSPPVGTSTDTQYF. The CDR3 DNA reads TGTGCCAGCTCACCACCCGTCGGGACTAGCACAGATACGCAGTATTTT. The rearrangement joins TRBV18 to TRBJ2-3; tentative D call: TRBD2 (6 bases). V dropped 0 bases and J dropped 0 bases, with 10 bases sitting between them. The CDR3 has 16 amino acids. Germline V gene lookup returns CDR1 KGHSH and CDR2 LQKENI.

This rearrangement joins TRBV7-9 to TRBJ1-5; D not resolved. Germline lookup yields CDR1 SEHNR and CDR2 FQNEAQ (reference sequence). The CDR3 runs to 13 residues. Between the trimmed V and J ends, which lost 2 bases and 2 bases, there was a span of 4 bases. CDR3 residues: CASSLQGNQPQHF. CDR3 nucleotides: TGTGCCAGCAGCTTACAGGGCAATCAGCCCCAGCATTTT.

V is TRBV11-2 and J is TRBJ2-7; D is possibly TRBD2 (6 bases). V gave up 5 bases and J gave up 3 bases, with 14 bases separating them. The CDR3 loop spans 14 amino acids. Germline-derived CDR1 and CDR2 are SGHAT and FQNNGV. DNA of the CDR3: TGTGCCAGCAGCCGACGCTCCGGGGGCTACGAGCAGTACTTC. It translates to CASSRRSGGYEQYF.

The chain carries TRBV19 and TRBJ1-2, with 7 bases lining up with TRBD1. Germline lookup yields CDR1 LNHDA and CDR2 SQIVND (reference sequence). The CDR3 covers 13 residues. The J segment lost 8 bases and the V segment lost 4 bases, leaving 7 bases of the junction unmatched. CDR3 sequence reads: CASSRGQRRGYTF. The CDR3 DNA reads as TGTGCCAGTAGTAGGGGACAGCGTCGGGGCTACACCTTC. The whole variable domain, filled in from reference TRBV19 and TRBJ1-2, reads DGGITQSPKYLFRKEGQNVTLSCEQNLNHDAMYWYRQDPGQGLRLIYYSQIVNDFQKGDIAEGYSVSREKKESFPLTVTSAQKNPTAFYLCASSRGQRRGYTFGSGTRLTVV.

The chain uses TRBV3-1 (or the pseudogene TRBV3-2) and TRBJ2-7; 11 bases fit TRBD2. Germline V gene sequence: CDR1 LGHDT, CDR2 YNNKEL (reference sequence). V lost 1 base, J lost 7 bases, and 6 bases stayed unmatched. CDR3 length: 15 residues. The CDR3 spells CASSQGASGGWEQYF. For the CDR3, the DNA is TGTGCCAGCAGCCAAGGGGCTAGCGGGGGGTGGGAGCAGTACTTC.

The chain combines TRBV10-2 with TRBJ1-2; 10 positions agree with TRBD1. The V segment lost 0 bases and the J segment 3 bases; nucleotides outside the gene matches: 7. Germline CDR1 is WSHSY and CDR2 is SAAADI. The CDR3 spans 17 residues. The DNA of the CDR3 is TGCGCCAGCAGTGAGTCGACTCCGGGACAGGGGCACTATGGCTACACCTTC. It specifies CASSESTPGQGHYGYTF.

The rearrangement links TRBV29-1 to TRBJ1-1; D is possibly TRBD1 (5 bases). The germline V and J ends were trimmed by 7 bases and 1 base, with 16 bases remaining between them. The CDR3 covers 14 residues. From germline, CDR1 is SQVTM and CDR2 ANQGSEA. Here the CDR3 DNA reads TGCAGCGGACAACAGGTAACTAAGAACACTGAAGCTTTCTTT. Amino acids: CSGQQVTKNTEAFF.

In this sample, this clone turned up a few times. The genes are TRBV23-1 and TRBJ2-3, with 8 bases lining up with TRBD1. TRBV23-1 is labeled an ORF, and its function is uncertain. The V and J ends lost 6 bases and 3 bases, in that order; junction bases with no gene match: 11. This CDR3 is 16 amino acids long. The CDR3 region has the DNA TGCGCCAGCAGGAACACAGGGGGTATGATGACAGATACGCAGTATTTT. It specifies CASRNTGGMMTDTQYF.

V and J are TRBV6-5 and TRBJ1-2; tentatively, D is TRBD1 (6 bases). The V gene's germline CDR1 is MNHEY and CDR2 SVGAGI. The V end lost 6 bases, the J end lost 3 bases, and 8 bases lay between the germline ends. This CDR3 has 12 residues. Written as DNA, the CDR3 is TGTGCCAGCAGACAGGGAGACTATGGCTACACCTTC. Translating gives CASRQGDYGYTF.

The chain couples TRBV5-6 to TRBJ1-2; D not resolved. CDR3 length equals 13 residues. From germline, CDR1 is SGHDT and CDR2 YYEEEE. Trimming pared 0 bases from V and 6 bases from J, leaving 9 bases between. CDR3 in DNA: TGTGCCAGCAGCTTGGAATCGAGCGATGGCTACACCTTC. Its translation is CASSLESSDGYTF.

The chain joins TRBV5-1 to TRBJ2-7; 7 nucleotides align to TRBD2. The CDR3 consists of 15 residues. Germline loops: CDR1 SGHRS, CDR2 YFSETQ. After removal of 0 bases from V and 2 bases from J, the junction contained 5 bases not matched to a gene. CDR3 sequence reads: CASSLAGGNAYEQYF. In DNA form, the CDR3 reads TGCGCCAGCAGCTTGGCCGGGGGGAATGCCTACGAGCAGTACTTC.

The rearrangement links TRBV24-1 to TRBJ2-3; 9 positions agree with TRBD1. The length of the CDR3 is 15 residues. Trimming took 5 bases from V and 6 from J; bases not matched to a gene: 8. Germline values: CDR1 KGHDR, CDR2 SFDVKD. CDR3 protein: CATSAPGQGGDTQYF. The CDR3, as DNA: TGTGCCACCAGTGCACCGGGACAGGGTGGCGATACGCAGTATTTT.

V gene TRBV5-1 combines with J gene TRBJ2-1; the match to TRBD2 covers 11 bases. The CDR3 spans 15 residues. Trimming took 4 bases from V and 2 from J; bases not matched to a gene: 2. Germline values: CDR1 SGHRS, CDR2 YFSETQ. The CDR3 DNA sequence: TGCGCCAGCAGCCTTAGCGGGGGGGCCTACAATGAGCAGTTCTTC. It codes for CASSLSGGAYNEQFF.

This clone was recorded at least ten times. V gene TRBV7-9 combines with J gene TRBJ2-7, with TRBD1 identical over 9 bases. Germline values: CDR1 SEHNR, CDR2 FQNEAQ (reference sequence). After removal of 6 bases from V and 4 bases from J, the junction contained 10 bases not matched to a gene. The CDR3 covers 15 residues. CDR3 coding DNA: TGTGCCAGCAGGACGACCGGACAGGGGACGTACGAGCAGTACTTC. It encodes CASRTTGQGTYEQYF.

The gene calls are TRBV7-3 and TRBJ2-2; 8 bases are shared with TRBD2. With 6 bases clipped from V and 8 bases from J, the junction kept 14 bases outside the gene matches. Germline assignment: CDR1 SGHTA and CDR2 FQGTGA. CDR3 length equals 16 residues. CDR3 in amino acids: CASSPSPSGGVGELFF. The DNA for the CDR3 is TGTGCCAGCAGTCCCTCCCCCAGCGGGGGCGTTGGGGAGCTGTTTTTT.

The chain carries TRBV6-2 or TRBV6-3 and TRBJ2-2, with 12 bases that match TRBD2. Looked up from germline, CDR1 is MNHEY and CDR2 is SVGEGT. There are 15 residues in the CDR3. Trimming cost V 6 bases and J 7 bases; bases outside gene matches: 6. CDR3 in DNA: TGTGCCAGCAGCAGGACTAGCGGGGTAGGCGGGGAGCTGTTTTTT. Its translation: CASSRTSGVGGELFF.

CDR3 residues: CAWSSGANTGELFF. CDR3 sequence (DNA): TGTGCCTGGAGCTCGGGGGCGAACACCGGGGAGCTGTTTTTT. The rearrangement uses TRBV30 and TRBJ2-2; TRBD2 might be the D (6 bases). Germline loops: CDR1 GTSNPN, CDR2 SVGIG (reference sequence). V was clipped by 3 bases and J by 0 bases, with 8 bases between them. The CDR3 has 14 residues.

This chain links TRBV5-4 with TRBJ1-1; D not resolved. This CDR3 is built from 15 residues. CDR1 and CDR2 from the germline V gene are SGHNT and YYREEE (reference sequence). Trimming pared 0 bases from V and 3 bases from J, leaving 12 bases between. DNA of the CDR3: TGTGCCAGCAGCTTGGCCCCGGGGAGGGACACTGAAGCTTTCTTT. Protein product: CASSLAPGRDTEAFF.

This chain uses TRBV19 with TRBJ2-5, with a possible D match to TRBD2 (6 bases). Trimming pared 10 bases from V and 1 base from J, leaving 13 bases between. The CDR3 length is 13 residues. The germline V gene encodes CDR1 LNHDA and CDR2 SQIVND (reference sequence). The CDR3, as DNA: TGTGCCACCCAAACCGGGAGCCAAGAGACCCAGTACTTC. Amino acids: CATQTGSQETQYF.

The chain joins TRBV3-1 (or the pseudogene TRBV3-2) to TRBJ1-2; 7 bases align to TRBD1. The V segment lost 6 bases and the J segment 3 bases; nucleotides outside the gene matches: 7. CDR3 length: 14 residues. CDR1 LGHDT and CDR2 YNNKEL come from the germline V gene (reference sequence). In nucleotides, the CDR3 is TGTGCCAGCAGACCAACCGACAGGGACTATGGCTACACCTTC. This gives the protein CASRPTDRDYGYTF.